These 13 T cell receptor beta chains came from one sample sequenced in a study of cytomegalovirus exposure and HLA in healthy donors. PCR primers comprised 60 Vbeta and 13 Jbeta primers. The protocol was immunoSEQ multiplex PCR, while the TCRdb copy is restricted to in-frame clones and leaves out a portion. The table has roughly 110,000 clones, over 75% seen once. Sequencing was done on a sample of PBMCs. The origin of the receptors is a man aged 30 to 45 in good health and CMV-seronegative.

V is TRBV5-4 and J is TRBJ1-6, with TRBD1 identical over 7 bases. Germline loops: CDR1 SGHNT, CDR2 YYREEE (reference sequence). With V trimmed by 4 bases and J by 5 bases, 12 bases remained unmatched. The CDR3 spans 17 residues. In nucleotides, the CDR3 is TGTGCCAGCAGCGATAACAGGGGCTATCTTGATAATTCACCCCTCCACTTT. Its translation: CASSDNRGYLDNSPLHF.

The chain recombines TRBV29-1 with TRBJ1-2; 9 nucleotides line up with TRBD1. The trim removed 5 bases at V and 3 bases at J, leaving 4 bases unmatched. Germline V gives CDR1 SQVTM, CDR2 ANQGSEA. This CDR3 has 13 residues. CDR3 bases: TGCAGCGTTAGCGACAGGGGGGACTATGGCTACACCTTC. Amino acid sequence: CSVSDRGDYGYTF.

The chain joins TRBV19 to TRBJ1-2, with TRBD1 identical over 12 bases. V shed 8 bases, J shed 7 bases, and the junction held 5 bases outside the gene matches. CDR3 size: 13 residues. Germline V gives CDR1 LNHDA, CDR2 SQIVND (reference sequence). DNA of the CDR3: TGTGCCAGTCGGGGACAGGGGGCAGTTGGCTACACCTTC. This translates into CASRGQGAVGYTF.

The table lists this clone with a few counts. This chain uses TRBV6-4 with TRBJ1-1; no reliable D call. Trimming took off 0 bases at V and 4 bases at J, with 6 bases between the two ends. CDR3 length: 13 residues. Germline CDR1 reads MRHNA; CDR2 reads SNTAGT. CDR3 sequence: CASSDSAATEAFF. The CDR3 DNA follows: TGTGCCAGCAGTGACTCTGCGGCCACTGAAGCTTTCTTT.

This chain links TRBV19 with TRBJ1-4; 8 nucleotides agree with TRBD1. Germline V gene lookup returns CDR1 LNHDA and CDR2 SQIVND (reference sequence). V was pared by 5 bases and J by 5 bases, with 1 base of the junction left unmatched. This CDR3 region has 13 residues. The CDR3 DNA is TGTGCCAGTAGTCGACAGGGGAATGAAAAACTGTTTTTT. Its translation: CASSRQGNEKLFF.

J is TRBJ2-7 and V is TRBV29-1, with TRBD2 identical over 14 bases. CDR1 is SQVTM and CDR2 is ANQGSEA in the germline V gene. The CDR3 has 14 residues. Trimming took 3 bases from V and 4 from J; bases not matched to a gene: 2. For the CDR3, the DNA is TGCAGCGTTGAGGGACTAGCGGGGGAATACGAGCAGTACTTC. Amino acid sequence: CSVEGLAGEYEQYF.

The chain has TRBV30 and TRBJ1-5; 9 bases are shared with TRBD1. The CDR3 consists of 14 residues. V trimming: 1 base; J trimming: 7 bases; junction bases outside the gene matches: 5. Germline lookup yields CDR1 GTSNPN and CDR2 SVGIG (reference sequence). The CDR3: CAWSGQGGGQPQHF. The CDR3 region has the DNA TGTGCCTGGAGTGGACAGGGGGGCGGGCAGCCCCAGCATTTT. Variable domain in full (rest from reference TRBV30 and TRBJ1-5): SQTIHQWPATLVQPVGSPLSLECTVEGTSNPNLYWYRQAAGRGLQLLFYSVGIGQISSEVPQNLSASRPQDRQFILSSKKLLLSDSGFYLCAWSGQGGGQPQHFGDGTRLSIL.

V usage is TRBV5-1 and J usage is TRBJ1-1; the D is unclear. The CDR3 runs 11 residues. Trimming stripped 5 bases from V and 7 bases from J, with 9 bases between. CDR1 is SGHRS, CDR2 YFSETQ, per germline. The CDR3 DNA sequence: TGCGCCAGCAGATCAGGCTTTGAAGCTTTCTTT. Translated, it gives CASRSGFEAFF.

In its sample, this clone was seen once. The CDR3 DNA reads TGTGCCAGCTCACCACCGTTAGGAGGCGATACGCAGTATTTT. Protein sequence: CASSPPLGGDTQYF. The chain uses TRBV18 and TRBJ2-3; tentative D call: TRBD2 (5 bases). CDR1 KGHSH and CDR2 LQKENI come from the germline V gene. Trimming left V 0 bases short and J 6 bases short, with 10 bases between. The CDR3 is 14 residues long.

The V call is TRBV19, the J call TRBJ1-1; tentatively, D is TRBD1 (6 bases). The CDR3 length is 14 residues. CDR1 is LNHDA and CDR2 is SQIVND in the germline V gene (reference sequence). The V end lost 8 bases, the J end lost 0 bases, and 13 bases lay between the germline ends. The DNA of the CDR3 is TGTGCCAGTTCCGAAGGGGGGGTGAACACTGAAGCTTTCTTT. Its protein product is CASSEGGVNTEAFF.

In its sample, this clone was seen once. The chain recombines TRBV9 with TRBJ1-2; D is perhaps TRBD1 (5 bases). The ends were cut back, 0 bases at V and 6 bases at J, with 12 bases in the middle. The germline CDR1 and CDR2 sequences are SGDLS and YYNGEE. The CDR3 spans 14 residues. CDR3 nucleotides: TGTGCCAGCAGCGTAGGCAGAGGGGAGGATGGCTACACCTTC. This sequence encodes CASSVGRGEDGYTF.

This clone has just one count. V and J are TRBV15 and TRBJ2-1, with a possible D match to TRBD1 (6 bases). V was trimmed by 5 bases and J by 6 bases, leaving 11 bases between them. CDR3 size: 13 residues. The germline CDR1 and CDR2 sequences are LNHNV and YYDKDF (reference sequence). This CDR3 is CATSGNRVNEQFF. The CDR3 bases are TGTGCCACCAGCGGTAACAGGGTCAATGAGCAGTTCTTC.

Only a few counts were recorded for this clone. As DNA, the CDR3 is TGTGCCACCAGCAGGACTAGCACAGATACGCAGTATTTT. This translates into CATSRTSTDTQYF. This chain links TRBV15 with TRBJ2-3; D uncertain. The V end was cut by 3 bases, the J end by 0 bases, with 4 bases between. Germline CDR1 reads LNHNV; CDR2 reads YYDKDF (reference sequence). The length of the CDR3 is 13 residues.